The 28 T cell receptor beta chains reported below all come from one sample, sequenced in a study of immune characterization of retroperitoneal liposarcoma. Each CDR3 protein gets one entry after TCRdb re-called the PCR reads with MiXCR. Found here are roughly 11,000 distinct CDR3 sequences, about 20% of them singletons; the top ten hold about 8.9%. Sequencing used blood. The receptors here all came from a female donor with retroperitoneal liposarcoma.

By sample share, this clonotype is medium-sized. The chain links TRBV12-3 or TRBV12-4 to TRBJ2-4, with TRBD2 identical over 13 bases. The ends lost 5 bases at V and 2 bases at J; junction bases unmatched: 6. The CDR3 totals 17 residues. In DNA form, the CDR3 reads TGTGCCAGCAGTCCCGGGACTAGCGGGATATCCAAAAACATTCAGTACTTC. It codes for CASSPGTSGISKNIQYF.

This clonotype was seen ten or more times. The rearrangement joins TRBV6-1 to TRBJ2-3; 9 bases map to TRBD2. The germline gives CDR1 MNHNS, CDR2 SASEGT. The ends lost 6 bases at V and 6 bases at J; junction bases unmatched: 10. This CDR3 has 15 residues. The CDR3 here is CASRGLAGLADTQYF. The CDR3 DNA sequence: TGTGCCAGCAGGGGGCTAGCGGGGCTGGCGGATACGCAGTATTTT.

This clonotype was seen ten or more times. This chain uses TRBV11-1 with TRBJ2-3; TRBD2 agrees at 14 bases. V was clipped by 5 bases and J by 7 bases; unmatched bases: 5. Germline V lookup: CDR1 SGHAT, CDR2 FQDESV (reference sequence). This CDR3 has 15 residues. The CDR3 region is CASSDRTSGRHTQYF. CDR3 coding DNA: TGTGCCAGCAGCGATCGGACTAGCGGGAGGCATACGCAGTATTTT.

This clonotype is classed as medium-sized (0.01 to 0.1%). The V call is TRBV12-3 or TRBV12-4, the J call TRBJ2-5, with 10 bases aligning to TRBD1. V trimming: 6 bases; J trimming: 5 bases; junction bases outside the gene matches: 6. The CDR3 contains 14 residues. The CDR3: CASSRTGGSETQYF. The DNA of the CDR3 is TGTGCCAGCAGCCGGACAGGGGGGTCGGAGACCCAGTACTTC.

The V call is TRBV7-2, the J call TRBJ1-1; D remains unclear. This CDR3 comprises 13 residues. The V gene's germline CDR1 is SGHTA and CDR2 FQGNSA. Trimming left V 5 bases short and J 4 bases short, with 11 bases between. This CDR3 is CASSQRKTTEAFF. Written as DNA, the CDR3 is TGTGCCAGCAGCCAGAGAAAGACCACTGAAGCTTTCTTT.

Ten or more counts support this clonotype. A much larger clone lies a single base off, so this may be a read error. The V and J genes are TRBV7-2 and TRBJ2-5; TRBD1 matches at 9 bases. From germline, CDR1 is SGHTA and CDR2 FQGNSA. The CDR3 runs 15 residues. The V segment lost 5 bases and the J segment 11 bases; nucleotides outside the gene matches: 15. The CDR3 sequence is CASSPYRQGGNGQYF. The CDR3 nucleotides are TGTGCCAGCAGCCCCTACCGACAGGGGGGAAATGGGCAGTACTTC.

By share, this clonotype counts as medium-sized. The junction differs from germline at one of its ends, possibly a read error. The genes are TRBV12-3 or TRBV12-4 and TRBJ2-2, with 10 positions matching TRBD2. The CDR3 runs to 17 residues. The CDR3 is CASSLALTSGNIGELFF. For the CDR3, the DNA is TGTGCCAGCAGTTTAGCGCTAACTAGCGGGAACATCGGGGAGCTGTTTTTT.

Notes on this clonotype: This could be a read error, since a much larger clone is one nucleotide away. The J gene is TRBJ2-5, the V gene TRBV12-3 or TRBV12-4; D not resolved. The CDR3 has 13 amino acids. Trimming removed 6 bases at V and 11 bases at J, with 19 bases between. This CDR3 is CASSPEAYNEQYF. Written as DNA, the CDR3 is TGTGCCAGCAGCCCCGAGGCATACAATGAGCAGTACTTC.

The V gene is TRBV10-3, the J gene TRBJ2-3; D might be TRBD1 (5 bases). Trimming took 1 base from V and 5 from J, leaving 19 bases between them. Germline CDR1 and CDR2: ENHRY and SYGVKD. The CDR3 has 17 amino acids. Written as DNA, the CDR3 is TGTGCCATCAGTGAGTGCTCACTTAAGGATACAGGAGATACGCAGTATTTT. Amino acids: CAISECSLKDTGDTQYF.

Comment on this clonotype: A much larger clone lies a single base off, so this may be a read error. This chain connects TRBV7-6 to TRBJ2-1, with 9 positions matching TRBD2. Gene TRBJ2-5 matches the end of the DNA better, so the J call may be wrong. There are 14 residues in the CDR3. Germline V gene lookup returns CDR1 SGHVS and CDR2 FNYEAQ. The CDR3 nucleotides are TGTGCCAGCAGCTACGGGACTAGCTGGGAGACCCAGTACTTC. Translated: CASSYGTSWETQYF.

In its sample, this clonotype is medium-sized. The rearrangement links TRBV6-1 to TRBJ2-1; 12 bases are a match to TRBD2. Trimming at V came to 6 bases and at J to 8 bases, leaving 8 bases not matched to a gene. The CDR3 covers 15 residues. Germline CDR1 reads MNHNS; CDR2 reads SASEGT. Here the CDR3 reads CASRTLTSGSDEQFF. CDR3 in DNA: TGTGCCAGCAGGACCCTGACTAGCGGGAGCGATGAGCAGTTCTTC.

CDR3 bases: TGTGCCAGCAGTTTATGGAACATGTATCAAGAGACCCAGTACTTC. As protein: CASSLWNMYQETQYF. V usage is TRBV12-3 or TRBV12-4 and J usage is TRBJ2-5; D is unclear. V shed 2 bases and J shed 2 bases, with 12 bases lying between them. The CDR3 totals 15 residues.

Of note for this clonotype: Since a much larger clone is just one base distant, this may be a read error. The chain combines TRBV10-3 with TRBJ2-7; no firm D call. V was cut by 11 bases and J by 2 bases, with 16 bases left in between. The germline CDR1 and CDR2 sequences are ENHRY and SYGVKD. This CDR3 region has 13 residues. CDR3 bases: TGTGCCCCAGCCCCCCGGTCCACCTACGAGCAGTACTTC. It yields the protein CAPAPRSTYEQYF.

Relative to its sample, this clonotype is large. This chain joins TRBV27 and TRBJ2-5; D unresolved. The CDR3 covers 15 residues. Germline V gene sequence: CDR1 MNHEY, CDR2 SMNVEV (reference sequence). V was trimmed by 2 bases and J by 4 bases, leaving 14 bases between them. The CDR3 is CASSLIGTNPETQYF. CDR3 bases: TGTGCCAGCAGTTTAATAGGAACAAACCCAGAGACCCAGTACTTC.

DNA for the CDR3: TGCGCCAGCAGCCAAGAATTGCGGGGGACCTACGAGCAGTACTTC. It is translated as CASSQELRGTYEQYF. The gene calls are TRBV4-1 and TRBJ2-1, with TRBD2 identical over 7 bases. Near its end, the DNA agrees better with TRBJ2-7, so the J call may be wrong. CDR3 length: 15 amino acids. CDR1 MGHRA and CDR2 YSYEKL come from the germline V gene.

A few counts support this clonotype. The gene calls are TRBV6-6 and TRBJ1-1; possible D gene TRBD1, 5 bases. The V and J ends lost 7 bases and 0 bases respectively, with 21 bases between them. Germline CDR1 is MNHNY and CDR2 is SVGAGI (reference sequence). The CDR3 extends over 17 amino acids. DNA for the CDR3: TGTGCCAGCACCGACATACGGGGGGTTTATGTGAACACTGAAGCTTTCTTT. Amino acid sequence: CASTDIRGVYVNTEAFF.

The V and J genes are TRBV12-3 or TRBV12-4 and TRBJ2-3; 8 bases align to TRBD1. This CDR3 has 13 residues. Trimming removed 3 bases from V and 5 bases from J; junction bases left unmatched: 1. CDR3 DNA sequence: TGTGCCAGCAGTTTCGGGACAGGAGATACGCAGTATTTT. It yields the protein CASSFGTGDTQYF.

By share of the sample, this clonotype is medium-sized. The V gene is TRBV6-1, the J gene TRBJ2-5; D call uncertain. Germline V gene sequence: CDR1 MNHNS, CDR2 SASEGT. V was cut by 3 bases and J by 5 bases, with 19 bases left in between. This CDR3 is built from 16 residues. CDR3 bases: TGTGCCAGCAGTGACAAATTAGGGCCGACACGGGAGACCCAGTACTTC. This translates into CASSDKLGPTRETQYF.

This clonotype showed up just a few times. The chain links TRBV7-4 to TRBJ2-5, with TRBD2 matching over 10 bases. The CDR3 spans 14 residues. J was trimmed by 3 bases and V by 3 bases; bases with no gene match: 1. Germline CDR1 reads SGHVT; CDR2 reads SQSDAQ. In DNA form, the CDR3 reads TGTGCCAGCAGCTTCGGGACTAGCGAAGAGACCCAGTACTTC. Translating gives CASSFGTSEETQYF. The full variable domain, its missing parts supplied by reference TRBV7-4 and TRBJ2-5, is GAGVSQSPRYKVAKRGRDVALRCDSISGHVTLYWYRQTLGQGSEVLTYSQSDAQRDKSGRPSGRFSAERPERSVSTLKIQRTEQGDSAVYLCASSFGTSEETQYFGPGTRLLVL.

This clonotype was seen more than once but under ten times. This rearrangement joins TRBV4-1 to TRBJ1-1; no clear D. Germline lookup yields CDR1 MGHRA and CDR2 YSYEKL. The CDR3 has 15 amino acids. The ends were cut back, 1 base at V and 7 bases at J, with 16 bases in the middle. For the CDR3, the DNA is TGCGCCAGCAGCCAAGCTTCGGTGGCGGGGATTGAAGCTTTCTTT. This codes for CASSQASVAGIEAFF.

The chain carries TRBV11-2 and TRBJ2-1, with TRBD2 as a possible D gene (6 bases). The germline CDR1 and CDR2 sequences are SGHAT and FQNNGV. With 5 bases removed from V and 10 bases from J, the gap between germline ends came to 30 bases. This CDR3 is 18 amino acids long. The CDR3 here is CASSKMRAGTSSSYEQFF. The DNA for the CDR3 is TGTGCCAGCAGCAAAATGAGAGCCGGGACTTCGAGCTCCTACGAGCAGTTCTTC.

This sequence joins TRBV4-1 and TRBJ2-1, with D hard to call. Germline CDR1 reads MGHRA; CDR2 reads YSYEKL. V gave up 1 base and J gave up 13 bases, with 20 bases separating them. This CDR3 is 15 amino acids long. The CDR3 nucleotides are TGCGCCAGCAGCCAAGTGCATGGCAGGCAAGAGACCCAGTTCTTC. Residues: CASSQVHGRQETQFF.

The table lists this clonotype with many counts. The rearrangement links TRBV6-4 to TRBJ2-3; TRBD2 matches 11 bases. The CDR3 loop spans 15 amino acids. Germline V lookup: CDR1 MRHNA, CDR2 SNTAGT. The V and J ends lost 4 bases and 6 bases, in that order; junction bases with no gene match: 6. The CDR3 DNA sequence: TGTGCCAGCAGTGGCCTAGCGGGAGGTGTGGATACGCAGTATTTT. This gives the protein CASSGLAGGVDTQYF.

This clonotype is medium-sized within its sample. V usage is TRBV27 and J usage is TRBJ2-2, with 8 bases identical to TRBD1. V lost 2 bases, J lost 4 bases, and 9 bases stayed unmatched. Germline V CDR1 and CDR2: MNHEY, SMNVEV (reference sequence). The CDR3 has 17 amino acids. The CDR3 sequence is CASSLRWTGQATGELFF. In DNA, the CDR3 is TGTGCCAGCAGTTTAAGATGGACAGGGCAGGCCACCGGGGAGCTGTTTTTT.

This clonotype has ten or more counts. The rearrangement links TRBV11-2 to TRBJ2-3; the D gene is possibly TRBD2 (5 bases). Between the trimmed V and J ends, which lost 4 bases and 4 bases, there was a span of 21 bases. The CDR3 loop spans 17 amino acids. CDR1 and CDR2 (germline): SGHAT, FQNNGV. CDR3 DNA sequence: TGTGCCAGCAGCTCTAGGGTAGAGCGGCCTGGGGCAGATACGCAGTATTTT. Amino acid sequence: CASSSRVERPGADTQYF.

The rearrangement joins TRBV7-2 to TRBJ2-1, with D perhaps TRBD1 or TRBD2 (5 bases each). This CDR3 has 13 amino acids. Germline V lookup: CDR1 SGHTA, CDR2 FQGNSA. Deletions cut 3 bases from V and 8 bases from J, with 11 bases between. CDR3 bases: TGTGCCAGCAGCTTCGGGGCTAGACATGAGCAGTTCTTC. Translating it yields CASSFGARHEQFF.

The chain carries TRBV6-2 or TRBV6-3 and TRBJ2-7; 8 bases align to TRBD2. The CDR3 runs 14 residues. Looked up from germline, CDR1 is MNHEY and CDR2 is SVGEGT. With 1 base clipped from V and 7 bases from J, the junction kept 6 bases outside the gene matches. CDR3 DNA: TGTGCCAGCAGTTACTACGGGAGGGCCCGAGAGCAGTACTTC. It specifies CASSYYGRAREQYF.

The gene calls are TRBV6-5 and TRBJ2-1, with 13 nucleotides matching TRBD2. Unmatched junction bases numbered 17, after V lost 8 bases and J lost 10 bases. Germline assignment: CDR1 MNHEY and CDR2 SVGAGI. This CDR3 comprises 17 residues. The CDR3 is CASRAGTSGARREEQFF. CDR3 nucleotides: TGTGCCAGCCGGGCCGGGACTAGCGGGGCCAGGAGGGAGGAGCAGTTCTTC.